These 12 T cell receptor beta chains were sequenced from one sample in a study of cytomegalovirus exposure and HLA in healthy donors. 13 Jbeta primers and 60 Vbeta primers were used for the PCR. TCRdb's table, derived via immunoSEQ multiplex PCR, lists solely in-frame clones and lacks some. Of about 160,000 clones in the sample, approximately 80% were seen once. Sequencing was performed on PBMCs. The receptors come from a female donor in good health and CMV-seronegative.

The CDR3 sequence: CASSPRGGGPEKLFF. DNA of the CDR3: TGTGCCAGCAGCCCACGGGGAGGGGGGCCTGAAAAACTGTTTTTT. This sequence joins TRBV11-2 and TRBJ1-4, with D perhaps TRBD1 (6 bases). V was pared by 5 bases and J by 7 bases, with 17 bases between. The CDR3 is 15 amino acids. CDR1 SGHAT and CDR2 FQNNGV come from the germline V gene.

In this sample, this clone turned up a few times. The chain links TRBV10-3 to TRBJ2-7, with 9 bases that match TRBD1. This CDR3 has 14 residues. Losses at the gene ends were 3 bases for V and 13 bases for J; bases not matched to a gene: 13. The germline V gene encodes CDR1 ENHRY and CDR2 SYGVKD. The CDR3 nucleotides read TGTGCCATCAGTGACAAACGAGAAGGGACAGGGAAATACTTC. Translation gives CAISDKREGTGKYF.

This clone was recorded a few times. The rearrangement links TRBV5-1 to TRBJ2-1; D unresolved. Trimming stripped 4 bases from V and 11 bases from J, with 13 bases between. Germline assignment: CDR1 SGHRS and CDR2 YFSETQ. This CDR3 spans 12 amino acids. The CDR3 DNA reads as TGCGCCAGCAGCATAGACTCCCCGAAGCAGTTCTTC. Encoded protein: CASSIDSPKQFF.

This chain links TRBV19 with TRBJ2-7; D may be TRBD2 (6 bases). V was cut by 1 base and J by 4 bases, with 20 bases left in between. The CDR3 is 17 residues long. Germline lookup yields CDR1 LNHDA and CDR2 SQIVND (reference sequence). CDR3: CASSIGSGRATGYEQYF. As DNA, the CDR3 is TGTGCCAGTAGTATAGGTAGCGGCCGGGCGACGGGATACGAGCAGTACTTC.

The genes are TRBV7-9 and TRBJ1-6; weak D call: TRBD1 (5 bases). V lost 3 bases to trimming and J lost 0 bases, with 6 bases between them. From germline, CDR1 is SEHNR and CDR2 FQNEAQ (reference sequence). There are 15 residues in the CDR3. The CDR3 protein is CASSFGGSYNSPLHF. CDR3 bases: TGTGCCAGCAGCTTCGGGGGCTCCTATAATTCACCCCTCCACTTT.

V is TRBV7-2 and J is TRBJ2-2; D is possibly TRBD1 (5 bases). CDR1 SGHTA and CDR2 FQGNSA come from the germline V gene. There are 16 residues in the CDR3. Trimming left V 0 bases short and J 2 bases short, with 10 bases between. CDR3 sequence: CASSLAPRANTGELFF. CDR3 nucleotide sequence: TGTGCCAGCAGCTTAGCGCCCAGGGCAAACACCGGGGAGCTGTTTTTT. Drawing the rest from reference TRBV7-2 and TRBJ2-2, the complete variable domain is GAGVSQSPSNKVTEKGKDVELRCDPISGHTALYWYRQSLGQGLEFLIYFQGNSAPDKSGLPSDRFSAERTGGSVSTLTIQRTQQEDSAVYLCASSLAPRANTGELFFGEGSRLTVL.

The rearrangement joins TRBV6-6 to TRBJ2-5, with D perhaps matching TRBD1 (5 bases). This CDR3 comprises 14 residues. V gave up 5 bases and J gave up 5 bases, with 15 bases separating them. In germline, CDR1 is MNHNY, CDR2 SVGAGI (reference sequence). The CDR3 nucleotides are TGTGCCAGCAGTCCCACAGGCAGTTGGGAGACCCAGTACTTC. Residues: CASSPTGSWETQYF.

The chain is built from TRBV2 and TRBJ2-2; D might be TRBD1 (5 bases). The CDR3 has 13 residues. The V gene lost 9 bases and the J gene lost 1 base, with 9 bases spanning the gap. CDR1 is SNHLY and CDR2 is FYNNEI in the germline V gene. CDR3 residues: CASSTGNTGELFF. The DNA for the CDR3 is TGTGCCAGTTCAACAGGGAACACCGGGGAGCTGTTTTTT.

The rearrangement links TRBV10-3 to TRBJ2-7, with TRBD1 matching 7 bases. The trim removed 3 bases at V and 1 base at J, leaving 6 bases unmatched. Germline V gives CDR1 ENHRY, CDR2 SYGVKD. The CDR3 has 15 residues. The CDR3 coding sequence is TGTGCCATCAGTGATCTCGACAGGGCTTCCTACGAGCAGTACTTC. This translates into CAISDLDRASYEQYF.

This clone was seen only once. The chain links TRBV10-3 to TRBJ1-2; no reliable D call. Per the germline V gene, CDR1 is ENHRY and CDR2 is SYGVKD. CDR3 length: 12 amino acids. V shed 8 bases and J shed 8 bases, with 15 bases lying between them. This CDR3 reads CAIPWSEGGYTF. The CDR3 region has the DNA TGTGCCATCCCGTGGTCAGAGGGCGGCTACACCTTC.

The chain couples TRBV5-1 to TRBJ2-2; 8 nucleotides match TRBD1. Trimming at V came to 4 bases and at J to 5 bases, leaving 13 bases not matched to a gene. Germline values: CDR1 SGHRS, CDR2 YFSETQ. This CDR3 comprises 17 residues. CDR3 bases: TGCGCCAGCAGCCTTTCCCCGGGACAGGTCAAAACCGGGGAGCTGTTTTTT. Encoded protein: CASSLSPGQVKTGELFF.

This clone showed up just once. The gene calls are TRBV27 and TRBJ1-6; no clear D. From germline, CDR1 is MNHEY and CDR2 SMNVEV (reference sequence). V was cut by 6 bases and J by 7 bases, with 16 bases left in between. The CDR3 is 15 amino acids. CDR3 nucleotides: TGTGCCAGCAGCCGTCTAGAGCTCAGCAATTCACCCCTCCACTTT. Translation gives CASSRLELSNSPLHF.